Detailed here is one T cell receptor (beta chain). The antigen is not known. This table comes from immunoSEQ multiplex PCR, and its TCRdb copy is limited to in-frame clones, with some not included. Among over 200,000 clones, around 94% were seen once, and the ten largest hold approximately 1.5%. The source of the sample is a study of T cell responses to AZD1222 COVID-19 vaccine. Study conclusions and caveats: Compared with day 0, the breadth and depth of the Spike-specific TCR repertoire rose significantly after two doses of AZD1222. The donor group comprised mostly white British people and more females; the analysis possibly underestimated clonal diversity. Repertoire collection took place solely once the T cell response had peaked.

Looked up from germline, CDR1 is MDHEN and CDR2 is SYDVKM. With V trimmed by 5 bases and J by 2 bases, 3 bases remained unmatched. The length of the CDR3 is 14 residues. The sequences come from peripheral blood, collected 28 days after the second dose of the MenACWY control vaccine. The chain employs TRBV28 and TRBJ2-5; TRBD1 agrees at 9 bases. The TCR comes from an adult who received the MenACWY meningococcal vaccine as a control. Here the CDR3 DNA reads TGTGCCAGCAGTCCCGGACAGGGGCAAGAGACCCAGTACTTC. Translating it yields CASSPGQGQETQYF.